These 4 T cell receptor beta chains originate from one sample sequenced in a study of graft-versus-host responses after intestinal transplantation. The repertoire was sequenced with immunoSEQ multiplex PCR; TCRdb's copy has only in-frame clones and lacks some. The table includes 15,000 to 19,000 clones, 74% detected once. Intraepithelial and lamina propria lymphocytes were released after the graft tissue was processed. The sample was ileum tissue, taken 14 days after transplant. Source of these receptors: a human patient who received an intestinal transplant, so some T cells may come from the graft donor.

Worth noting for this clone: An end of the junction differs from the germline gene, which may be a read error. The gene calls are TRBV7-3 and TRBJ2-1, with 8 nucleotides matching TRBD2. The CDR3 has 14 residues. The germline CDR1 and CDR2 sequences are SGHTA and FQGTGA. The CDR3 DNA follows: TGTGCCAGCAGCATAACCGGGACTAGAGGTGAGCAGTTCTTC. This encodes CASSITGTRGEQFF.

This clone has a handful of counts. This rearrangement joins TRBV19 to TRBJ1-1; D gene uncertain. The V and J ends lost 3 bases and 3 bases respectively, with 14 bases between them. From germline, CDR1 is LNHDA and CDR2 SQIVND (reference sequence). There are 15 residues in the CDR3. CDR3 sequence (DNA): TGTGCCAGTAGTATGGGCGGGATAAAAGACACTGAAGCTTTCTTT. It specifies CASSMGGIKDTEAFF.

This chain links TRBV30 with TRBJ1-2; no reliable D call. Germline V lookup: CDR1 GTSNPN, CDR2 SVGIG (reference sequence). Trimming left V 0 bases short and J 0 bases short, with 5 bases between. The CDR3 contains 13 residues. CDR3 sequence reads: CAWSVSTNYGYTF. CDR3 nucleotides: TGTGCCTGGAGTGTATCGACTAACTATGGCTACACCTTC.

DNA of the CDR3: TGTGCCAGCAAGGGAGATCAGCCCCAGCATTTT. This encodes CASKGDQPQHF. V usage is TRBV27 and J usage is TRBJ1-5; D is undetermined. This CDR3 is 11 amino acids long. Germline V CDR1 and CDR2: MNHEY, SMNVEV (reference sequence). The ends were cut back, 7 bases at V and 5 bases at J, with 6 bases in the middle.